A single TCR beta chain is shown here with its context. The data were taken from a study of CD8 T cells in Susac syndrome. Controls were healthy donors chosen to match patients in age and sex. A quantity of about 0.5 to 1 ug RNA underwent reverse transcription using random hexamers. An immunoSEQ multiplex PCR amplified TCR beta CDR3 over 54 Vbeta and 13 Jbeta. TCRdb reprocessed the immunoSEQ multiplex PCR reads via MiXCR and lists one record per CDR3 protein. The sample shows some 18,000 distinct CDR3 sequences, 85% to 95% of them seen only once. This TCR derives from a human donor in good health. Sequenced material: CD8+ T cells from PBMCs.

Here the CDR3 reads CASSAQLAGTSSYNEQFF. The CDR3 region has the DNA TGTGCCAGCAGCGCACAATTAGCGGGTACCAGCTCCTACAATGAGCAGTTCTTC. V and J are TRBV9 and TRBJ2-1; TRBD2 matches 7 bases. V lost 3 bases to trimming and J lost 0 bases; unmatched junction nucleotides: 12. The length of the CDR3 is 18 residues. Germline values: CDR1 SGDLS, CDR2 YYNGEE.